Only one count was recorded for the clone carrying this T cell receptor beta chain. This sample is part of a study of blood T cell repertoires in COVID-19. In germline, CDR1 is SGHRS, CDR2 YFSETQ. This CDR3 spans 14 amino acids. The V segment lost 3 bases and the J segment 2 bases; nucleotides outside the gene matches: 3. Clones were sequenced by immunoSEQ multiplex PCR, and TCRdb holds only the in-frame ones, with some missing. The sample holds approximately 140,000 clones, 81% seen once. The chain combines TRBV5-1 with TRBJ2-5; 8 bases are shared with TRBD1. The clonotype originates from a human donor with acute or convalescent COVID-19. The donor label of this sample is uncertain. The sample comprised peripheral blood. This chain's CDR3 is CASSSGQGQETQYF. The CDR3 DNA reads as TGCGCCAGCAGCTCAGGACAGGGACAAGAGACCCAGTACTTC. Based on the CDR3 plus reference TRBV5-1 and TRBJ2-5, the full variable domain is KAGVTQTPRYLIKTRGQQVTLSCSPISGHRSVSWYQQTPGQGLQFLFEYFSETQRNKGNFPGRFSGRQFSNSRSEMNVSTLELGDSALYLCASSSGQGQETQYFGPGTRLLVL.